The subject of this entry is one T cell receptor beta chain. It lacks a known antigen. Per-base qualities were not stored, and no clone one base away is much larger. The data stem from a study of T cell repertoires in cytomegalovirus infection (dated by TCRdb to about 2019). About the investigation overall: Because public TCR beta signatures pointed to carriage of CMV infection together with the matching HLA type, the HLA type of each donor mattered for the analysis. Broader findings and caveats from the paper: The ex vivo response was dominated by HLA-C-restricted CMV-specific TCR beta clonotypes, which also provided the single most frequent clonotype in two of eight donors. In both this cohort and an independent cohort of 350 or so donors, the cumulative frequency of public TCR beta family members distinguished carriers of CMV infection plus the relevant HLA type.

The run used an Illumina HiSeq 1500. The public reads were quality trimmed at Q25 with fastp and then assembled into clones with MiXCR by TCRdb, keeping productive beta chains. One record per CDR3 amino acid sequence lists the most common genes and DNA. The sample table contains about 600,000 distinct CDR3 sequences; only one count was recorded for 24% of them. The top ten clonotypes cover approximately 8% of the sample. The CDR3 measures 16 amino acids from cysteine to phenylalanine. This entry keeps only the CDR3 DNA: 48 bases, framed from base 1. CDR1 and CDR2, looked up from the germline V gene (reference sequence), are SEHNR and FQNEAQ. V gives up 4 bases and J gives up 3 bases, and the segment between their germline ends measures 18 bases.

The receptor was derived from a human donor in good health (CMV status not recorded). Some clones in this sample may be carry-over from other donors' samples. Specimen: CD8+ T cells from PBMCs. The chain was built from TRBV7-9 and TRBJ1-2; matching of 5 bases hints at TRBD1 as the D gene. The nucleotides are TGTGCCAGCAGCTCCTCTCCCGGGGGGGAGGACTATGGCTACACCTTC. Its protein reads: CASSSSPGGEDYGYTF.